Listed here is a single T cell receptor beta chain. The CDR3 sequence is 13 residues long. Germline V lookup: CDR1 KGHSH, CDR2 LQKENI. The V end lost 0 bases, the J end lost 6 bases, and 6 bases lay between the germline ends. The data were taken from a study of blood T cell repertoires in COVID-19. The wider study: There were acute and convalescent COVID-19 samples, and they came from the United States, Italy and Spain. The cDNA or gDNA used as material had been derived from T cells, B-cell-depleted T cells, or PBMCs.

Profiling relied on immunoSEQ multiplex PCR, and the TCRdb table lists in-frame clones only, not all of them. Among about 140,000 clones listed, over 60% were seen once. Sequencing input: peripheral blood. The TCR originated in a woman between 45 and 65 years old with active or convalescent COVID-19. The genes are TRBV18 and TRBJ2-1; no definite D call. In DNA form, the CDR3 reads TGTGCCAGCTCACCACCTAGCCGCAATGAGCAGTTCTTC. This codes for CASSPPSRNEQFF.